This T cell receptor (beta chain) was sequenced in a study of CXCR3-negative and CXCR3-positive naive CD8 T cells (dated by TCRdb to between 2019 and 2020). Background for the entire study: About 150 million TRB reads were obtained in total, roughly 1.5 +/- 0.3 million reads per library. Diversity and physicochemical repertoire analyses were performed on around twelve donors pooled from two independent experiments. TRBV-TRBJ cluster analysis included naive subsets from roughly 5 donors and memory cells from 3 donors. Broad study findings and their caveats: CXCR3 expression partially decreased after cryopreservation, so most assays used freshly isolated PBMCs. TRBV-TRBJ usage was similar between naive CXCR3-negative and CXCR3-positive cells from the same donor, while memory cells showed distinct patterns. Repertoire diversity was comparably high in both naive subsets but much lower in memory CD8+ T cells. Because surface CD5, which has been linked to self-reactivity in mice, was comparable between naive subsets, TCR interaction strength was also inferred from TRB CDR3 physicochemical properties.

For every CD8+ T cell subset, 250,000 to 300,000 cells were flow-sorted straight into RLT lysis buffer, and each subset was sorted in triplicate. Peripheral blood mononuclear cells were isolated from buffy coats using standard density gradient centrifugation. Total RNA was extracted from sorted cells with an RNeasy Mini Kit. Instrument used: NextSeq 550. The Human TCR Profiling Kit (MiLaboratory) was used to prepare UMI-labeled 5' RACE TRB cDNA libraries. The full amount of extracted RNA was used for cDNA synthesis, and the full amount of resulting cDNA was used for PCR amplification. Libraries were prepared in parallel with an identical number of PCR cycles. The paper's processing steps were these. With a minimum of two reads required per UMI, MIGEC and MiXCR pulled out about 54,000 +/- 9,700 unique UMI-labeled TRB cDNA molecules from each library. On average, approximately 40,000 +/- 10,000 functional in-frame TRB CDR3 nucleotide clonotypes lacking stop codons were found per library. After downsampling to 5000 UMI-labeled TRB molecules per sample, diversity metrics, including normalized Shannon-Wiener and Chao1, were computed in VDJtools. VDJtools was used to calculate clonotype-size-weighted physicochemical properties of the central five CDR3 residues, namely interaction energy, strength, volume and Kidera factor 4. Each CDR3 protein sequence appears as one entry after TCRdb reprocessed the reads, and no DNA is included. The V and J calls were determined by TCRdb, not by the authors. The table for this sample shows more than 45,000 distinct CDR3 sequences. The top ten clones comprise about 15% of the sample.

For this clonotype: Its antigen remains undetermined.

This receptor was taken from a human donor in good health. Some clones in this sample may be carry-over from other donors' samples. Sample: memory CD8+ T cells from blood. Read against the paper, the sample's cell subset or site label means: conventional CD8+ memory T cells (TMEM), sorted as controls.

The CDR3 here reads CASSLASLTGELFF. The chain employs TRBV12-3 or TRBV12-4 and TRBJ2-2. The CDR3 covers 14 residues, taking in both the cysteine and the phenylalanine. No DNA is given.